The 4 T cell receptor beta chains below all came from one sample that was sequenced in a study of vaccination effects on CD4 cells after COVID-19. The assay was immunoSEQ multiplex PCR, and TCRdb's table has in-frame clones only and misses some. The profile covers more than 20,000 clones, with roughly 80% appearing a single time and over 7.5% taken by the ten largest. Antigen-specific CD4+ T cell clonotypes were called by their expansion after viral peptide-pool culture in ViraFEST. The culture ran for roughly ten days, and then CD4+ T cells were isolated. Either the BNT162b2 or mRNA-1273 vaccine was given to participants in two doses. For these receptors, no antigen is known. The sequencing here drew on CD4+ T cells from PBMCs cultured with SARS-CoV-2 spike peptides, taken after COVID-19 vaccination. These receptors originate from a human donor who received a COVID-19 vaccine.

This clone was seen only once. CDR3 loop: CAWRTGTTQFF. For the CDR3, the DNA is TGTGCCTGGAGGACCGGGACAACGCAGTTCTTC. J is TRBJ2-1 and V is TRBV30; tentative D call: TRBD1 (6 bases). Trimming removed 3 bases from V and 12 bases from J, with 12 bases in between. Germline CDR1 GTSNPN, CDR2 SVGIG (reference sequence). The CDR3 totals 11 residues.

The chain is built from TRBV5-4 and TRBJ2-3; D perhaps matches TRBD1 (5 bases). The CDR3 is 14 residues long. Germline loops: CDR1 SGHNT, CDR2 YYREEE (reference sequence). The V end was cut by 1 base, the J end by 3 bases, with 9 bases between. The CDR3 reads CASSLQGATDTQYF. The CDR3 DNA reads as TGTGCCAGCAGCTTGCAAGGGGCTACAGATACGCAGTATTTT.

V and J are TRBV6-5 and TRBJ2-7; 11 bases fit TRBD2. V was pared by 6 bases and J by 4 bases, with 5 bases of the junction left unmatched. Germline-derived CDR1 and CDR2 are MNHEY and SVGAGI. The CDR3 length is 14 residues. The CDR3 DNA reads TGTGCCAGCAGACAAAGACTAGCGGGGTACGAGCAGTACTTC. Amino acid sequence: CASRQRLAGYEQYF.

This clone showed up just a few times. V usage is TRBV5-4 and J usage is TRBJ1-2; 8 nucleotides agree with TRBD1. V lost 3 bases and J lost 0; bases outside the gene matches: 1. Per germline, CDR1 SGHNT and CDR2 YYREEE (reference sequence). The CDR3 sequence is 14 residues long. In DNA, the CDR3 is TGTGCCAGCAGCTGGGGACAGGCTAACTATGGCTACACCTTC. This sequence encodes CASSWGQANYGYTF.